This T cell receptor beta chain was found in a study of blood T cell repertoires in COVID-19. Background on the study: Collection of acute and convalescent COVID-19 samples took place in the United States, Italy and Spain. The analysed material was cDNA or gDNA that came from T cells, B-cell-depleted T cells, or PBMCs.

The germline V gene has CDR1 MNHEY and CDR2 SVGAGI. Trimming took 6 bases from V and 8 from J, leaving 16 bases between them. CDR3 length: 13 residues. In the authors' workflow: Amplifying reference gene primers gave estimates of nucleated cell counts. Clones were sequenced by immunoSEQ multiplex PCR, and TCRdb holds only the in-frame ones, with some missing. For V, J and clone size, that table is used; D and trimming come from the DNA. The sample has fewer than 110,000 clones, roughly nine tenths seen once. The sample was peripheral blood. The receptor was derived from a man aged 50 to 59 with acute or convalescent COVID-19. The genes are TRBV6-5 and TRBJ1-2, with a possible D match to TRBD1 (6 bases). The CDR3 loop reads CASSQDRTGGYTF. The CDR3 bases are TGTGCCAGCAGCCAAGACAGGACGGGGGGCTACACCTTC.